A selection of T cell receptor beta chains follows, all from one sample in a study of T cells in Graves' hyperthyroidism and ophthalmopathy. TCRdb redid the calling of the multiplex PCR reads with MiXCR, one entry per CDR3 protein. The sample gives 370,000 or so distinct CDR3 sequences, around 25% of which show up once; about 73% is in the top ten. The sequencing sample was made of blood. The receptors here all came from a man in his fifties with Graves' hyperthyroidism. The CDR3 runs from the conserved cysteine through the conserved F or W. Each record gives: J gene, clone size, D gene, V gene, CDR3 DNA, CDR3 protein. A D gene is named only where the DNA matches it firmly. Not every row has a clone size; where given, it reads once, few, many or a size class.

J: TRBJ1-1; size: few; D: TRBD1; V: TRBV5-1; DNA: TGCGCCAGCAGCTTGCGGACAGGGACGGACACTGAAGCTTTCTTT; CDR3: CASSLRTGTDTEAFF
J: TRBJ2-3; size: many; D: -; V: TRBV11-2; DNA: TGTGCCAGCAGCATCCCTGGCGGGGGCGAGAGGCCGCAGTATTTT; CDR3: CASSIPGGGERPQYF
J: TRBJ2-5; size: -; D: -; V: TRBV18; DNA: TGTGCCAGCTCAGCCTGGACTACAGCGATAGAGACCCAGTACTTC; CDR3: CASSAWTTAIETQYF
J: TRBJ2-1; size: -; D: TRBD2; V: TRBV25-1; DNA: TGTGCCAGCAGTGACCCAATTGGGACTAGCGGGGGAAATGAGCAGTTCTTC; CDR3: CASSDPIGTSGGNEQFF
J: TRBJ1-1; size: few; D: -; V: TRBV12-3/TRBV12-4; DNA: TGTGCCAGCAAAAAAGAGGGTGAAGCTTCCTTT; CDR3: CASKKEGEASF
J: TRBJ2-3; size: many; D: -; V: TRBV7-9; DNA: TGTGCCAGCAGCTTACGGGTCGAAGGCACAGATACGCAGTATTTT; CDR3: CASSLRVEGTDTQYF
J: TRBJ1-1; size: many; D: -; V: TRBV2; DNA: TGTGCCAGCAGGGACACTCGGGCTGAAGCTTTCTTT; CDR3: CASRDTRAEAFF
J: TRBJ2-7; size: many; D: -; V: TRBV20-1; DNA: TGCAGTGCTAGCACTTACCGGCAGCCCGAGCAGTACTTC; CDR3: CSASTYRQPEQYF
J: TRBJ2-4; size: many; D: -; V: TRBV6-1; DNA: TGTGCCAGCAGTGAAGCCGCAGGGGGGAACATTCAGTACTTC; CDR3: CASSEAAGGNIQYF
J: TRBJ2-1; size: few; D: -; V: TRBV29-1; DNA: TGCAGCTCCGCAGGGAACGATGAGCAGTTCTTC; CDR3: CSSAGNDEQFF
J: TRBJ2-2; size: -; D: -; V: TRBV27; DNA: TGTGCCAGCAGTTTAGGCCAGGGGGGGGAGCTGTTTTTT; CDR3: CASSLGQGGELFF
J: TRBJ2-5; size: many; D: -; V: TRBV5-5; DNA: TGTGCCAGCACCTTCCGGGGGAGTGAGACCCAGTACTTC; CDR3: CASTFRGSETQYF
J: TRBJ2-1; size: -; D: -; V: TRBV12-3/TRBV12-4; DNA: TGTGCCAGCAGTTTAGGAGGAACAGGGTCCGGGTACAATGAGCAGTTCTTC; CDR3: CASSLGGTGSGYNEQFF
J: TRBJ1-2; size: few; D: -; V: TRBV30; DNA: TGTGCCTGGAGCCCGGGAACTAACTATGGCTACACCTTC; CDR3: CAWSPGTNYGYTF
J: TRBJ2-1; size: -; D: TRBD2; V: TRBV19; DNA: TGTGCCAGTAGCCCGGCGGGGGATACGGCGGGAGAGGGGAATGAGCAGTTCTTC; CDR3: CASSPAGDTAGEGNEQFF
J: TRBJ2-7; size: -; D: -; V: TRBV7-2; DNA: TGTGCCAGCAGCTCGACCCCGGGATTCGAGGGATACGAGCAGTACTTC; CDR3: CASSSTPGFEGYEQYF
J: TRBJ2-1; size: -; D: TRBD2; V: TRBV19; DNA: TGTGCCAGTAGCAGCGGGAGGGCTGGGGTTAATGAGCAGTTCTTC; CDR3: CASSSGRAGVNEQFF
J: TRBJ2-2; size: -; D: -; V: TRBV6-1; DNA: TGTGCCAGCAGTGAAACGGATGCGAACACCGGGGAGCTGTTTTTT; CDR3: CASSETDANTGELFF
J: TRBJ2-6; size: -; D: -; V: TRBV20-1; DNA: TGCAGTGCTAGAGATCGGTCCAGGGAGGTATCTGGGGCCAACGTCCTGACTTTC; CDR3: CSARDRSREVSGANVLTF
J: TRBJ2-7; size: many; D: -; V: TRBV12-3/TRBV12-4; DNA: TGTGCCAGCAGTGGGGGACCCGAGCAGTACTTC; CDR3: CASSGGPEQYF
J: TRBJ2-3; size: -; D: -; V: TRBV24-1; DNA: TGTGCCACCAGTGTCGGCGCCATCACAGATACGCAGTATTTT; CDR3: CATSVGAITDTQYF
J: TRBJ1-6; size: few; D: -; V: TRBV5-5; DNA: TGTGCCAGCAGCGTAATACAGGGTCGTCGCTCACCCCTCCACTTT; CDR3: CASSVIQGRRSPLHF
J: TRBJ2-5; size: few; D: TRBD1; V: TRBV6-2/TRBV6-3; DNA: TGTGCCAGCAGCGACGGACAGGCGACGGGGGAGACCCAGTACTTC; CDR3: CASSDGQATGETQYF
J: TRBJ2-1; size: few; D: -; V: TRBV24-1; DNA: TGTGCCACCAGTGACCCCGGACGTGAAGAGCAGTTCTTC; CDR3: CATSDPGREEQFF
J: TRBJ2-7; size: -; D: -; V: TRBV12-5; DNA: TGTGCTATATCAGGTGGAGCCGAGCAGTACTTC; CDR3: CAISGGAEQYF
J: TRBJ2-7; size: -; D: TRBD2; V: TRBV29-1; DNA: TGCAGCGTTGGGTCGGCTAGCGGGAGCTCCTACGAGCAGTACTTC; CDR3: CSVGSASGSSYEQYF
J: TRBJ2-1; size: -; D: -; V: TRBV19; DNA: TGTGCCAGTAGTCCAGACCGCAGCATCCATGAGCAGTTCTTC; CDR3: CASSPDRSIHEQFF
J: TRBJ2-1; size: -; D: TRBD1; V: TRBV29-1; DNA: TGCAGCGTATCGACAGGGCTAAGCTCCTACAATGAGCAGTTCTTC; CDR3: CSVSTGLSSYNEQFF
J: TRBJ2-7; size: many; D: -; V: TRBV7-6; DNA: TGTGCCAGCAGCAACTTCCAGGGAAACGAGCAGTACTTC; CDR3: CASSNFQGNEQYF
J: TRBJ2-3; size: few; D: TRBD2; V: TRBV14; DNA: TGTGCCAGCAGCCAAGAATGGCTAGCGGGAAATGATGATACGCAGTATTTT; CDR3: CASSQEWLAGNDDTQYF
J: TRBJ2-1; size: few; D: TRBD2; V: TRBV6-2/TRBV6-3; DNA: TGTGCCAGCACCCGCCCGGTGACTAGCCCACACATCGATGAGCAGTTCTTC; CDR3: CASTRPVTSPHIDEQFF
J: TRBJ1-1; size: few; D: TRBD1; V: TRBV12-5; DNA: TGTGCTAGCTCAGGGGGCCTCACTGAAGCTTTCTTT; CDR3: CASSGGLTEAFF
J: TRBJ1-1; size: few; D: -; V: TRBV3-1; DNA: TGTGCCAGCAGCCAGGGTACAGGGAACACTGAAGCTTTCTTT; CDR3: CASSQGTGNTEAFF
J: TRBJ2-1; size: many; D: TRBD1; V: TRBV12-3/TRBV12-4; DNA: TGTGCCAGCAGTATGACAGGGGGCGGTGAGCAGTTCTTC; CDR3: CASSMTGGGEQFF
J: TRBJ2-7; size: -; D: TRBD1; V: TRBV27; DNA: TGTGCCAGCAGTATAGAGGGACAGGGGTTTTTCGAGCAGTACTTC; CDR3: CASSIEGQGFFEQYF
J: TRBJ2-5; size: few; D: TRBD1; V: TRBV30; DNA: TGTGCCTGGAGTTCCGGACAGGCGAAGACCCAGTACTTC; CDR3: CAWSSGQAKTQYF
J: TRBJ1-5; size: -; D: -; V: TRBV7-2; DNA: TGTGCCAGCAGCTTAGTCCGGGTTGGAAATCAGCCCCAGCATTTT; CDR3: CASSLVRVGNQPQHF
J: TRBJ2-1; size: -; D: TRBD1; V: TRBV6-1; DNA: TGTGCCAGCAGTAAGGGACAGGGGGCGGGTAATGAGCAGTTCTTC; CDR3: CASSKGQGAGNEQFF
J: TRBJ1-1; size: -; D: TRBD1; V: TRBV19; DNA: TGTGCCAGTACTTGGCAGGGGGCTTGGAACACTGAAGCTTTCTTT; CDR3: CASTWQGAWNTEAFF
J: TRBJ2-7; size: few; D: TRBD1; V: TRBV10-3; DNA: TGTGCCACCAACTCCGGGACAGGCCAGTACGAGCAGTACTTC; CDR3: CATNSGTGQYEQYF